This T cell receptor (beta chain) was documented in a study of CD8 T cells in Susac syndrome. Patients with Susac syndrome met the recently defined diagnostic criteria for definite or probable disease. Negative isolation yielded CD4+ and CD8+ T cells, and FACS enriched TEMRA cells. Germline V gene data show CDR1 as SQVTM and CDR2 as ANQGSEA. V was clipped by 1 base and J by 2 bases, with 9 bases between them. The CDR3 length is 14 residues. Concerning this clonotype: No antigen is known for it.

Random hexamers were used to reverse transcribe an amount of about 0.45 to 1 ug RNA. Using its own MiXCR run on the immunoSEQ multiplex PCR reads, TCRdb lists one record per CDR3 protein. The sample consists of about 83,000 distinct CDR3 sequences, about 96% of them appearing once. General study findings and limits: In its TCR sequencing and HLA analysis, the study acknowledged that the number of individuals was relatively small. The number of Susac-specific public clones found was approximately 16 in total CD8+ repertoires and roughly 5 in CD8+ TEMRA repertoires.

The rearrangement links TRBV29-1 to TRBJ2-1; tentatively, D is TRBD1 or TRBD2 (5 bases each). The source of this sequence is a human donor with Susac syndrome. Material for sequencing was CD8+ T cells from PBMCs. CDR3 sequence: CSVEGGSTYNEQFF. CDR3 in DNA: TGCAGCGTTGAAGGGGGGAGTACCTACAATGAGCAGTTCTTC.